Below are 17 T cell receptor beta chains sequenced from a single sample in a study of T cells in Graves' hyperthyroidism and ophthalmopathy. The investigators amplified TCR beta CDR3 regions from RNA transcripts. Carried out on the TCR CDR3, a first-round RT-PCR used the HTBI primer set. TCRdb independently ran MiXCR on the multiplex PCR reads; one entry per CDR3 protein. The data contain approximately 520,000 distinct CDR3 sequences, around 20% of them singletons. Sequenced material: blood. The receptor set was obtained from a man aged 18 to 30 with Graves' hyperthyroidism.

The gene calls are TRBV12-3 or TRBV12-4 and TRBJ1-5; a possible D gene is TRBD1 (6 bases). This CDR3 spans 15 amino acids. V gave up 3 bases and J gave up 4 bases, with 13 bases separating them. CDR3 protein: CASSFGTSMNQPQHF. In nucleotides, the CDR3 is TGTGCCAGCAGTTTCGGGACATCCATGAATCAGCCCCAGCATTTT.

This clonotype was recorded once. The rearrangement joins TRBV28 to TRBJ1-5; perhaps TRBD1 as D (5 bases). Germline loops: CDR1 MDHEN, CDR2 SYDVKM. Trimming stripped 8 bases from V and 1 base from J, with 18 bases between. This CDR3 has 16 residues. CDR3 nucleotide sequence: TGTGCCAGCGCACCGGGGTCACGGGGGAGCAATCAGCCCCAGCATTTT. Translation gives CASAPGSRGSNQPQHF.

This clonotype has a count of ten or more. The CDR3 does not close with the conserved phenylalanine or tryptophan, likely indicating a read error. No DNA is shown, since the ends of the CDR3 on it are uncertain; the CDR3 is the one TCRdb lists. The chain carries TRBV6-1 and TRBJ1-5; the table's TRBD1 call for D was not verified on the DNA. Ends included, the CDR3 has 12 residues. CDR1 is MNHNS, CDR2 SASEGT, per germline. This CDR3 reads CASSEAFSGQGA.

This clonotype was detected many times. The chain employs TRBV20-1 and TRBJ1-1; possible D gene TRBD1, 5 bases. The CDR3 has 15 residues. The germline gives CDR1 DFQATT, CDR2 SNEGSKA (reference sequence). Trimming left V 0 bases short and J 1 base short, with 12 bases between. The CDR3 nucleotides read TGCAGTGCTAGAGACCTGGGACTCCAGAACACTGAAGCTTTCTTT. Residues: CSARDLGLQNTEAFF.

The table lists this clonotype with many counts. The chain couples TRBV28 to TRBJ2-5, with 9 nucleotides matching TRBD2. The germline V gene encodes CDR1 MDHEN and CDR2 SYDVKM. The V segment lost 2 bases and the J segment 4 bases; nucleotides outside the gene matches: 8. The CDR3 length is 16 residues. CDR3 DNA: TGTGCCAGCAGTTTAGGAGCGGGGGGCGGTGGAGAGACCCAGTACTTC. Translated, it gives CASSLGAGGGGETQYF. Full variable domain (outside the CDR3, taken from reference TRBV28 and TRBJ2-5): DVKVTQSSRYLVKRTGEKVFLECVQDMDHENMFWYRQDPGLGLRLIYFSYDVKMKEKGDIPEGYSVSREKKERFSLILESASTNQTSMYLCASSLGAGGGGETQYFGPGTRLLVL.

In its sample, this clonotype was seen many times. The rearrangement joins TRBV2 to TRBJ2-5; possible D gene TRBD1, 6 bases. The ends were cut back, 5 bases at V and 5 bases at J, with 12 bases in the middle. This CDR3 contains 13 residues. Germline loops: CDR1 SNHLY, CDR2 FYNNEI. Written as DNA, the CDR3 is TGTGCCAGCAGTAGAAACAGGGAGGAGACCCAGTACTTC. Protein: CASSRNREETQYF.

This clonotype occurred many times. The chain has TRBV13 and TRBJ2-7; D might be TRBD1 or TRBD2, each matching 6 bases. The germline V gene encodes CDR1 PRHDT and CDR2 FYEKMQ (reference sequence). V lost 5 bases, J lost 4 bases, and 18 bases lay in between. The CDR3 length is 15 residues. The CDR3 nucleotides read TGTGCCAGCAGCCACTCCATCAGGGGAGGATACGAGCAGTACTTC. Its protein is CASSHSIRGGYEQYF.

Points on this clonotype: At one of its ends the junction is not consistent with the germline gene, which may arise from a read error. The chain links TRBV6-5 to TRBJ1-5; unclear D gene. CDR1 and CDR2 (germline): MNHEY, SVGAGI. CDR3 length: 13 residues. The CDR3 DNA follows: TGTGCCAGCAGTTGGATACCAAATCAGCCTCAGCATTTT. Translated: CASSWIPNQPQHF.

This clonotype was detected ten times or more. The chain is built from TRBV12-3 or TRBV12-4 and TRBJ1-1, with D uncertain. The V end was cut by 3 bases, the J end by 11 bases, with 19 bases between. The CDR3 length is 14 residues. The CDR3 DNA follows: TGTGCCAGCAGTTTTAACAGCCCGAGCACTCGGGCTTTCTTT. As protein: CASSFNSPSTRAFF.

This clonotype came up a few times. The chain is built from TRBV18 and TRBJ2-7, with a weak D call TRBD1 (6 bases). The CDR3 totals 14 residues. Germline V CDR1 and CDR2: KGHSH, LQKENI. V lost 2 bases to trimming and J lost 3 bases, with 11 bases between them. CDR3 loop: CASSPIGQFYEQYF. CDR3 DNA sequence: TGTGCCAGCTCACCAATCGGACAGTTCTACGAGCAGTACTTC.

This clonotype was picked up a small number of times. The rearrangement uses TRBV20-1 and TRBJ1-5; TRBD1 agrees at 7 bases. The CDR3 runs to 14 residues. Looked up from germline, CDR1 is DFQATT and CDR2 is SNEGSKA (reference sequence). The V gene end was trimmed by 4 bases and the J gene end by 3 bases; junction bases not matched to a gene: 6. The DNA for the CDR3 is TGCAGTGCTAACAGGGGCCTCTCCAATCAGCCCCAGCATTTT. Translated, it gives CSANRGLSNQPQHF.

This clonotype came up many times. The V call is TRBV12-3 or TRBV12-4, the J call TRBJ2-5; TRBD2 agrees at 12 bases. Trimming removed 5 bases from V and 5 bases from J; junction bases left unmatched: 15. CDR3 size: 18 residues. The CDR3 sequence: CASSTRLAGVGTAETQYF. The CDR3 coding sequence is TGTGCCAGCAGTACTCGACTAGCGGGGGTGGGGACGGCCGAGACCCAGTACTTC.

V and J are TRBV13 and TRBJ1-4, with TRBD1 as a possible D gene (5 bases). CDR1 and CDR2 from the germline V gene are PRHDT and FYEKMQ (reference sequence). The CDR3 totals 14 residues. Trimming took 2 bases from V and 7 from J, leaving 11 bases between them. The CDR3 nucleotides are TGTGCCAGCAGCTTATCCAGGGAGGGTGAAAAACTGTTTTTT. Amino acid sequence: CASSLSREGEKLFF.

This clonotype was recorded at least ten times. The V and J genes are TRBV5-1 and TRBJ1-1; the D is unclear. Germline V gene lookup returns CDR1 SGHRS and CDR2 YFSETQ. The CDR3 totals 14 residues. Trimming pared 0 bases from V and 1 base from J, leaving 7 bases between. CDR3 sequence (DNA): TGCGCCAGCAGCTTGGTCGCAGGGAACACTGAAGCTTTCTTT. This translates into CASSLVAGNTEAFF.

Ten or more counts support this clonotype. The genes are TRBV11-3 and TRBJ1-1; 10 positions match TRBD1. CDR3 length equals 15 residues. Germline trimming cut 7 bases from V and 5 bases from J; bases unmatched to any gene: 10. The V gene's germline CDR1 is SGHNT and CDR2 YENEEA. The CDR3, as DNA: TGTGCCAGCACCATGAGACAGGGGGCAAGGACTGAAGCTTTCTTT. This encodes CASTMRQGARTEAFF.

A few counts support this clonotype. This chain links TRBV4-1 with TRBJ1-5; 11 bases match TRBD1. The CDR3 sequence is 15 residues long. Germline CDR1 and CDR2: MGHRA and YSYEKL. V lost 3 bases, J lost 7 bases, and 5 bases stayed unmatched. CDR3: CASSHPDRGLQPQHF. CDR3 sequence (DNA): TGCGCCAGCAGCCACCCGGACAGGGGGCTCCAGCCCCAGCATTTT.

This clonotype has a count of ten or more. The V and J genes are TRBV6-5 and TRBJ1-1; D may be TRBD1 (5 bases). This CDR3 has 14 residues. Germline values: CDR1 MNHEY, CDR2 SVGAGI. The V end was cut by 6 bases, the J end by 1 base, with 12 bases between. The CDR3 reads CASRLGQKNTEAFF. DNA for the CDR3: TGTGCCAGCAGACTAGGACAAAAGAACACTGAAGCTTTCTTT.